One sample yielded the 27 T cell receptor beta chains listed below, sequenced in a study of cytomegalovirus exposure and HLA in healthy donors. Generated by immunoSEQ multiplex PCR, the TCRdb table keeps only in-frame clones and is missing some. The sample includes about 330,000 clones, 87% of them seen just once. Sequences were obtained from PBMCs. These receptors all come from a woman aged 25 to 39 in good health and CMV-seropositive.

The chain combines TRBV6-6 with TRBJ1-1; 9 bases match TRBD1. With V trimmed by 7 bases and J by 5 bases, 8 bases remained unmatched. The germline V gene encodes CDR1 MNHNY and CDR2 SVGAGI (reference sequence). The CDR3 runs to 14 residues. In DNA form, the CDR3 reads TGTGCCAGCAAGGTCCCCGGGACAGGGACTGAAGCTTTCTTT. Residues: CASKVPGTGTEAFF.

The chain carries TRBV5-1 and TRBJ1-6, with 7 positions matching TRBD1. Trimming removed 4 bases from V and 0 bases from J; junction bases left unmatched: 7. This CDR3 has 17 amino acids. Germline CDR1 is SGHRS and CDR2 is YFSETQ. As DNA, the CDR3 is TGCGCCAGCAGCGTAGGGGGCCCTAGCTCCTATAATTCACCCCTCCACTTT. Its translation is CASSVGGPSSYNSPLHF.

This chain links TRBV6-1 with TRBJ1-5; 7 nucleotides align to TRBD1. The CDR3 has 13 amino acids. V shed 6 bases, J shed 5 bases, and the junction held 4 bases outside the gene matches. Germline CDR1 MNHNS, CDR2 SASEGT. For the CDR3, the DNA is TGTGCCAGCAGCGACAGGGCCTATCAGCCCCAGCATTTT. Translation: CASSDRAYQPQHF.

The V gene is TRBV27, the J gene TRBJ2-2; 8 bases agree with TRBD1. Germline loops: CDR1 MNHEY, CDR2 SMNVEV (reference sequence). J was trimmed by 6 bases and V by 2 bases; bases with no gene match: 14. The CDR3 extends over 18 amino acids. The CDR3 bases are TGTGCCAGCAGTTTACTTCGGACAGGGTGGTTGGGGGCCGGGGAGCTGTTTTTT. Translated: CASSLLRTGWLGAGELFF.

This rearrangement joins TRBV28 to TRBJ1-2; 7 positions match TRBD1. The ends lost 5 bases at V and 5 bases at J; junction bases unmatched: 8. This CDR3 comprises 14 residues. Germline assignment: CDR1 MDHEN and CDR2 SYDVKM. CDR3 in DNA: TGTGCCAGCAGTCCACCGACAGGGATGTATGGCTACACCTTC. It codes for CASSPPTGMYGYTF.

V is TRBV2 and J is TRBJ2-4; 7 nucleotides agree with TRBD1. The CDR3 is made up of 12 amino acids. With 7 bases clipped from V and 5 bases from J, the junction kept 2 bases outside the gene matches. Germline V lookup: CDR1 SNHLY, CDR2 FYNNEI. CDR3 coding DNA: TGTGCCAGCATGGGGACAGAAAACATTCAGTACTTC. The encoded protein is CASMGTENIQYF.

The chain recombines TRBV7-9 with TRBJ1-2, with D unclear. Trimming shortened V by 0 bases and J by 3 bases, and 14 bases separated the two germline ends. Germline V gene lookup returns CDR1 SEHNR and CDR2 FQNEAQ (reference sequence). The CDR3 totals 16 residues. CDR3 bases: TGTGCCAGCAGCTTAGCGCTGGCCGCCGGATACTATGGCTACACCTTC. Amino acid sequence: CASSLALAAGYYGYTF.

This rearrangement joins TRBV25-1 to TRBJ2-7, with TRBD1 matching over 7 bases. V lost 6 bases to trimming and J lost 4 bases; unmatched junction nucleotides: 3. The CDR3 has 12 amino acids. From germline, CDR1 is MGHDK and CDR2 SYGVNS. The CDR3 nucleotides read TGTGCCAGCAGGAGGGACAGTTACGAGCAGTACTTC. Encoded protein: CASRRDSYEQYF.

The rearrangement links TRBV19 to TRBJ2-2; no clear D. Germline CDR1 is LNHDA and CDR2 is SQIVND (reference sequence). Trimming left V 6 bases short and J 5 bases short, with 10 bases between. This CDR3 region has 13 residues. CDR3 region: CASSHQYTGELFF. In DNA, the CDR3 is TGTGCCAGTAGCCATCAATATACCGGGGAGCTGTTTTTT. Using reference TRBV19 and TRBJ2-2 for the parts outside the CDR3, the full variable domain is DGGITQSPKYLFRKEGQNVTLSCEQNLNHDAMYWYRQDPGQGLRLIYYSQIVNDFQKGDIAEGYSVSREKKESFPLTVTSAQKNPTAFYLCASSHQYTGELFFGEGSRLTVL.

In its sample, this clone was seen a few times. The chain has TRBV15 and TRBJ1-1, with D unresolved. The V end was cut by 1 base, the J end by 10 bases, with 7 bases between. This CDR3 region has 11 residues. Germline CDR1 and CDR2: LNHNV and YYDKDF (reference sequence). CDR3 protein: CATSRGSRAFF. The CDR3 coding sequence is TGTGCCACCAGCAGAGGAAGTCGAGCTTTCTTT.

This sequence joins TRBV6-1 and TRBJ1-1, with a tentative D call TRBD1 (6 bases). The germline V and J ends were trimmed by 7 bases and 5 bases, with 11 bases remaining between them. Germline CDR1 is MNHNS and CDR2 is SASEGT. The CDR3 is 12 amino acids. The CDR3 sequence: CASIRGGTEAFF. CDR3 sequence (DNA): TGTGCCAGCATAAGGGGGGGGACTGAAGCTTTCTTT.

This rearrangement joins TRBV10-1 to TRBJ1-5; 8 bases line up with TRBD1. Per the germline V gene, CDR1 is WNHNN and CDR2 is SYGVQD (reference sequence). The ends lost 7 bases at V and 1 base at J; junction bases unmatched: 15. The CDR3 sequence is 18 residues long. The CDR3 bases are TGCGCCAGCACCCTCGGACAGGGTAAAGCCTTGAGCAATCAGCCCCAGCATTTT. It is translated as CASTLGQGKALSNQPQHF.

The chain joins TRBV6-5 to TRBJ1-2; tentatively, D is TRBD1 (5 bases). The length of the CDR3 is 16 residues. Trimming pared 2 bases from V and 5 bases from J, leaving 18 bases between. Per germline, CDR1 MNHEY and CDR2 SVGAGI. The CDR3 nucleotides read TGTGCCAGCAGTTACAACAGGAGGTCTCCCTCTTATGGCTACACCTTC. Protein sequence: CASSYNRRSPSYGYTF.

The genes are TRBV2 and TRBJ2-5; 8 bases agree with TRBD2. Germline assignment: CDR1 SNHLY and CDR2 FYNNEI. The CDR3 runs 15 residues. The ends lost 7 bases at V and 6 bases at J; junction bases unmatched: 13. The CDR3: CASTGREVGSKTQYF. CDR3 DNA sequence: TGTGCCAGCACAGGGCGGGAGGTAGGGTCTAAGACCCAGTACTTC.

The V and J genes are TRBV5-1 and TRBJ1-1, with 9 bases aligning to TRBD1. The CDR3 consists of 15 residues. Germline assignment: CDR1 SGHRS and CDR2 YFSETQ. V trimming: 0 bases; J trimming: 6 bases; junction bases outside the gene matches: 6. The CDR3 loop reads CASSLEPGQGAEAFF. The CDR3 nucleotides are TGCGCCAGCAGCTTGGAACCGGGACAGGGTGCTGAAGCTTTCTTT.

The chain links TRBV30 to TRBJ1-2; 7 bases match TRBD1. Germline V CDR1 and CDR2: GTSNPN, SVGIG (reference sequence). The CDR3 covers 15 residues. Trimming at V came to 1 base and at J to 6 bases, leaving 11 bases not matched to a gene. This CDR3 is CAWSALHRGSNGYTF. In DNA, the CDR3 is TGTGCCTGGAGTGCTTTACACAGGGGATCGAATGGCTACACCTTC. Full variable domain (remainder filled in from reference TRBV30 and TRBJ1-2): SQTIHQWPATLVQPVGSPLSLECTVEGTSNPNLYWYRQAAGRGLQLLFYSVGIGQISSEVPQNLSASRPQDRQFILSSKKLLLSDSGFYLCAWSALHRGSNGYTFGSGTRLTVV.

V gene TRBV20-1 combines with J gene TRBJ2-5; D gene ambiguous. V was pared by 5 bases and J by 2 bases, with 3 bases between. CDR1 and CDR2 from the germline V gene are DFQATT and SNEGSKA (reference sequence). This CDR3 comprises 10 residues. Written as DNA, the CDR3 is TGCAGTGCTCCACAAGAGACCCAGTACTTC. This codes for CSAPQETQYF.

This clone was recorded once. Here the CDR3 reads CASSSTSGGAAGELFF. In DNA form, the CDR3 reads TGTGCCAGCAGCTCCACTAGCGGGGGGGCTGCCGGGGAGCTGTTTTTT. This sequence joins TRBV9 and TRBJ2-2, with 13 bases that match TRBD2. Looked up from germline, CDR1 is SGDLS and CDR2 is YYNGEE. V was pared by 4 bases and J by 6 bases, with 6 bases of the junction left unmatched. This CDR3 is 16 amino acids long.

The chain recombines TRBV15 with TRBJ1-4, with D unresolved. V dropped 0 bases and J dropped 0 bases, with 8 bases sitting between them. The CDR3 has 16 residues. Germline V lookup: CDR1 LNHNV, CDR2 YYDKDF (reference sequence). The CDR3 DNA is TGTGCCACCAGCAGAGACAATCTTGCAACTAATGAAAAACTGTTTTTT. This encodes CATSRDNLATNEKLFF.

The gene calls are TRBV11-1 and TRBJ2-7; TRBD1 aligns across 7 bases. Germline CDR1 is SGHAT and CDR2 is FQDESV (reference sequence). The CDR3 runs to 14 residues. V lost 4 bases to trimming and J lost 3 bases; unmatched junction nucleotides: 6. CDR3 DNA: TGTGCCAGCAGCTCGACAGGGCCTAGCTACGAGCAGTACTTC. Translated: CASSSTGPSYEQYF.

The V and J genes are TRBV7-6 and TRBJ1-1; D is undetermined. This CDR3 comprises 14 residues. The germline V and J ends were trimmed by 2 bases and 1 base, with 8 bases remaining between them. Germline assignment: CDR1 SGHVS and CDR2 FNYEAQ. The CDR3 DNA reads as TGTGCCAGCAGCTTACCAGGCAAGAACACTGAAGCTTTCTTT. Translation: CASSLPGKNTEAFF.

V is TRBV7-6 and J is TRBJ1-2; D remains ambiguous. The CDR3 extends over 13 amino acids. The V gene lost 1 base and the J gene lost 8 bases, with 11 bases spanning the gap. Germline CDR1 reads SGHVS; CDR2 reads FNYEAQ. The CDR3 nucleotides are TGTGCCAGCAGCTTAGAATCATTCAGAGGCTACACCTTC. Translation: CASSLESFRGYTF.

This chain connects TRBV5-6 to TRBJ2-7; D perhaps matches TRBD2 (5 bases). The germline gives CDR1 SGHDT, CDR2 YYEEEE. The V gene lost 0 bases and the J gene lost 0 bases, with 7 bases spanning the gap. The CDR3 has 14 residues. CDR3 coding DNA: TGTGCCAGCAGCTTGGAAGCGGCCTCCTACGAGCAGTACTTC. It specifies CASSLEAASYEQYF.

The chain is built from TRBV18 and TRBJ1-1, with unresolved D. The length of the CDR3 is 14 residues. Germline loops: CDR1 KGHSH, CDR2 LQKENI. V was pared by 5 bases and J by 1 base, with 11 bases between. The CDR3 spells CASSTTLGNTEAFF. DNA for the CDR3: TGTGCCAGCTCAACCACCCTCGGGAACACTGAAGCTTTCTTT.

The chain carries TRBV4-3 and TRBJ1-5, with no clear D. This CDR3 spans 14 amino acids. Looked up from germline, CDR1 is LGHNA and CDR2 is YSLEER. V lost 0 bases and J 4 bases, leaving 7 bases between the germline ends. CDR3 in DNA: TGCGCCAGCAGCCAAGATGAACTAAATCAGCCCCAGCATTTT. Its translation: CASSQDELNQPQHF.

CDR3 nucleotide sequence: TGTGCCAGCAGCTTATCCGGGACTAGCTACGAGCAGTACTTC. Protein product: CASSLSGTSYEQYF. The genes are TRBV6-5 and TRBJ2-7; 8 bases match TRBD2. The trim removed 6 bases at V and 3 bases at J, leaving 7 bases unmatched. This CDR3 contains 14 residues. Germline CDR1 MNHEY, CDR2 SVGAGI.

The CDR3 sequence is CASSQDTTGAEAFF. As DNA, the CDR3 is TGCGCCAGCAGCCAAGACACGACAGGGGCTGAAGCTTTCTTT. J is TRBJ1-1 and V is TRBV4-1; 8 bases are shared with TRBD1. V lost 0 bases to trimming and J lost 6 bases; unmatched junction nucleotides: 3. The CDR3 consists of 14 residues. The germline V gene encodes CDR1 MGHRA and CDR2 YSYEKL.